This TCR beta chain was retrieved from a study of blood T cell repertoires in COVID-19. Turning to the study itself: T cells, B-cell-depleted T cells, or PBMCs supplied cDNA or gDNA.

In the original workflow: Counts of nucleated cells, estimated from reference gene primer amplification, were obtained. Using immunoSEQ multiplex PCR, the repertoire was profiled, and TCRdb retains in-frame clones only, with some absent. V and J calls and clone size follow that table, whereas D and trimming were derived from the DNA. The table lists around 200,000 clones, over 80% of them singletons. V shed 6 bases and J shed 4 bases, with 16 bases lying between them. Germline V gives CDR1 LGHNA, CDR2 YSLEER. CDR3 length equals 15 residues. The chain has TRBV4-3 and TRBJ2-1; possible D gene TRBD2, 5 bases. Sequencing was performed on peripheral blood. The origin of this receptor is a woman aged 25 to 39 with COVID-19, enrolled during active disease. CDR3: CASSPERAQYNEQFF. DNA of the CDR3: TGCGCCAGCAGTCCAGAGAGGGCACAATACAATGAGCAGTTCTTC.